The next 8 T cell receptor beta chains were all read from a single sample in a study of blood T cell repertoires in COVID-19. The assay was immunoSEQ multiplex PCR, and TCRdb's table has in-frame clones only and misses some. The table has some 270,000 clones, nearly 90% seen once. The sample consisted of peripheral blood. The receptors were sampled from a woman in her sixties with COVID-19, enrolled during active disease.

V is TRBV6-5 and J is TRBJ2-7; TRBD2 matches 12 bases. Germline V CDR1 and CDR2: MNHEY, SVGAGI. CDR3 length: 15 residues. The ends lost 2 bases at V and 4 bases at J; junction bases unmatched: 3. CDR3 coding DNA: TGTGCCAGCAGTTACCCGGGACTAGCGGGTTACGAGCAGTACTTC. It translates to CASSYPGLAGYEQYF.

The chain combines TRBV30 with TRBJ2-7; a weak D match, TRBD2 (5 bases). Per germline, CDR1 GTSNPN and CDR2 SVGIG (reference sequence). Trimming removed 2 bases at V and 7 bases at J, with 6 bases between. The CDR3 has 10 residues. DNA for the CDR3: TGTGCCTGGAGTCGCGGGGAGCAGTACTTC. This translates into CAWSRGEQYF.

V usage is TRBV10-3 and J usage is TRBJ1-2, with 8 bases fitting TRBD1. The CDR3 sequence is 14 residues long. Trimming took 3 bases from V and 3 from J; bases not matched to a gene: 3. Germline CDR1 ENHRY, CDR2 SYGVKD. The CDR3 region is CAISEIQGDYGYTF. In DNA form, the CDR3 reads TGTGCCATCAGTGAAATACAGGGGGACTATGGCTACACCTTC.

The chain recombines TRBV6-6 with TRBJ1-6, with unresolved D. V lost 2 bases and J 10 bases, leaving 12 bases between the germline ends. Germline CDR1 and CDR2: MNHNY and SVGAGI (reference sequence). This CDR3 has 14 residues. CDR3 DNA sequence: TGTGCCAGCAGTTACGCCGATGCGGGCTCACCCCTCCACTTT. Its protein is CASSYADAGSPLHF.

The V call is TRBV29-1, the J call TRBJ1-2, with a tentative D call TRBD1 (6 bases). Germline assignment: CDR1 SQVTM and CDR2 ANQGSEA. The V gene lost 3 bases and the J gene lost 10 bases, with 12 bases spanning the gap. This CDR3 region has 11 residues. This CDR3 reads CSVDGAGDYTF. DNA for the CDR3: TGCAGCGTTGATGGGGCAGGGGACTACACCTTC.

CDR3 in DNA: TGTGCCAGCAGTTTGCAGGTCTATGGCTACACCTTC. Translating it yields CASSLQVYGYTF. The chain combines TRBV12-3 or TRBV12-4 with TRBJ1-2; D is uncertain. The V end lost 3 bases, the J end lost 4 bases, and 6 bases lay between the germline ends. There are 12 residues in the CDR3.

This clone was counted between two and nine times. CDR3 loop: CASSQLTGRYEQYF. The CDR3 region has the DNA TGCGCCAGCAGCCAACTGACAGGGAGGTACGAGCAGTACTTC. This chain uses TRBV4-3 with TRBJ2-7; perhaps TRBD1 as D (7 bases). V was trimmed by 2 bases and J by 4 bases, leaving 12 bases between them. The CDR3 spans 14 residues. Germline-derived CDR1 and CDR2 are LGHNA and YSLEER.

This clone was recorded once. The genes are TRBV19 and TRBJ2-6; D gene ambiguous. Trimming took 1 base from V and 0 from J, leaving 10 bases between them. Germline CDR1 and CDR2: LNHDA and SQIVND (reference sequence). The CDR3 spans 17 residues. The CDR3 here is CASSIGFSGSGANVLTF. In DNA, the CDR3 is TGTGCCAGTAGTATAGGGTTCTCGGGCTCTGGGGCCAACGTCCTGACTTTC.